One and the same sample provided the 11 T cell receptor beta chains below, sequenced in a study of cytomegalovirus exposure and HLA in healthy donors. Amplification used 60 Vbeta primers and 13 Jbeta primers. Data came from immunoSEQ multiplex PCR; TCRdb stores just in-frame clones and leaves some out. Of under 200,000 clones listed, around 75% are singletons. The sequencing input was PBMCs. These TCRs come from a human donor in good health.

This chain joins TRBV9 and TRBJ2-7; TRBD1 is a possible D gene (5 bases). Germline V gene sequence: CDR1 SGDLS, CDR2 YYNGEE. Trimming pared 2 bases from V and 2 bases from J, leaving 11 bases between. This CDR3 has 14 residues. CDR3 sequence (DNA): TGTGCCAGCAGCGTCTCTGGGGCCGCCTACGAGCAGTACTTC. It codes for CASSVSGAAYEQYF. The variable domain in full, with the rest retrieved from reference TRBV9 and TRBJ2-7, is DSGVTQTPKHLITATGQRVTLRCSPRSGDLSVYWYQQSLDQGLQFLIQYYNGEERAKGNILERFSAQQFPDLHSELNLSSLELGDSALYFCASSVSGAAYEQYFGPGTRLTVT.

The chain carries TRBV27 and TRBJ1-2; 7 positions agree with TRBD1. Looked up from germline, CDR1 is MNHEY and CDR2 is SMNVEV (reference sequence). This CDR3 has 17 amino acids. V lost 1 base to trimming and J lost 3 bases; unmatched junction nucleotides: 11. CDR3 DNA sequence: TGTGCCAGCAGTTTATTTTACAGGGGCCCTCAGGACTATGGCTACACCTTC. Translated, it gives CASSLFYRGPQDYGYTF.

The CDR3 protein is CASSQGKYKERDRVGEQYF. The CDR3 nucleotides read TGTGCCAGCAGCCAAGGGAAGTACAAAGAGCGGGACAGGGTCGGCGAGCAGTACTTC. This chain uses TRBV14 with TRBJ2-7; TRBD1 aligns across 9 bases. Germline V gene sequence: CDR1 SGHDN, CDR2 FVKESK. The length of the CDR3 is 19 residues. Unmatched junction bases numbered 19, after V lost 1 base and J lost 6 bases.

This clone was recorded a few times. The chain combines TRBV5-4 with TRBJ1-5; D possibly corresponds to TRBD1 (5 bases). The CDR3 is 14 amino acids. The ends were cut back, 0 bases at V and 4 bases at J, with 8 bases in the middle. The germline V gene encodes CDR1 SGHNT and CDR2 YYREEE (reference sequence). The CDR3 loop reads CASSLAGSNQPQHF. The DNA of the CDR3 is TGTGCCAGCAGCTTGGCAGGGTCAAATCAGCCCCAGCATTTT.

Details on this clone: No conserved phenylalanine or tryptophan is present at the end of the CDR3, so a read error is the likely explanation. V and J are TRBV5-4 and TRBJ1-2; D unresolved. The V gene's germline CDR1 is SGHNT and CDR2 YYREEE (reference sequence). The ends were cut back, 0 bases at V and 1 base at J, with 7 bases in the middle. The CDR3 has 14 amino acids. CDR3 loop: CASSLARGNYGYTL. CDR3 nucleotide sequence: TGTGCCAGCAGCTTGGCCCGGGGTAACTATGGCTACACCCTC.

The genes are TRBV2 and TRBJ1-2, with 9 bases aligning to TRBD1. Unmatched junction bases numbered 8, after V lost 8 bases and J lost 1 base. The CDR3 extends over 15 amino acids. Germline V CDR1 and CDR2: SNHLY, FYNNEI. The DNA of the CDR3 is TGTGCCAGCGCCCCCCAGGGACAGGGTAACTATGGCTACACCTTC. It codes for CASAPQGQGNYGYTF.

V gene TRBV6-5 combines with J gene TRBJ1-6; perhaps TRBD1 as D (5 bases). The CDR3 extends over 15 amino acids. V was shortened by 0 bases and J by 7 bases, with 10 bases between the two germline ends. Germline CDR1 is MNHEY and CDR2 is SVGAGI. The CDR3 is CASSYSPRQNSPLHF. In nucleotides, the CDR3 is TGTGCCAGCAGTTACTCCCCGAGACAGAATTCACCCCTCCACTTT.

This clone was recorded a few times. This sequence joins TRBV5-1 and TRBJ2-7, with D perhaps matching TRBD2 (6 bases). Looked up from germline, CDR1 is SGHRS and CDR2 is YFSETQ. The CDR3 spans 14 residues. Trimming removed 5 bases at V and 9 bases at J, with 21 bases between. Here the CDR3 DNA reads TGCGCCAGCAGGTCCCGGGCGGGGACTCCTTGGCAGTACTTC. Encoded protein: CASRSRAGTPWQYF.

This clone was counted between two and nine times. The rearrangement uses TRBV10-2 and TRBJ1-1; D remains unclear. The CDR3 spans 11 residues. With 8 bases removed from V and 2 bases from J, the gap between germline ends came to 6 bases. From germline, CDR1 is WSHSY and CDR2 SAAADI. The CDR3 DNA sequence: TGCGCCAGCGCGCTTAACACTGAAGCTTTCTTT. This sequence encodes CASALNTEAFF.

The chain joins TRBV5-1 to TRBJ1-2, with TRBD1 matching over 7 bases. There are 14 residues in the CDR3. CDR1 and CDR2 from the germline V gene are SGHRS and YFSETQ. V trimming: 0 bases; J trimming: 3 bases; junction bases outside the gene matches: 2. CDR3 in amino acids: CASSLGQGDYGYTF. CDR3 bases: TGCGCCAGCAGCTTGGGACAGGGTGACTATGGCTACACCTTC.

The CDR3 loop is CASSWGQRIPTWFF. The CDR3 DNA sequence: TGTGCCAGCAGTTGGGGACAGAGGATCCCAACGTGGTTCTTC. This chain uses TRBV6-5 with TRBJ2-1; TRBD1 aligns across 7 bases. Germline V gene sequence: CDR1 MNHEY, CDR2 SVGAGI. The V gene end was trimmed by 4 bases and the J gene end by 15 bases; junction bases not matched to a gene: 15. This CDR3 comprises 14 residues.